This TCR beta chain is from a study of CD8+CD57+ T cells in acquired aplastic anemia. Study-level information: Sorted CD4+ plus CD8+ cells gave DNA averaging approximately 2.9 ug.

V was shortened by 4 bases and J by 0 bases, with 18 bases between the two germline ends. This CDR3 has 17 residues. Per germline, CDR1 MNHEY and CDR2 SMNVEV (reference sequence). This clonotype turned up a few times. CDR3 and TCR beta VDJ profiling relied on a genomic DNA template. TCRdb re-called the reads with MiXCR, one entry per CDR3 protein. The sample consists of about 81,000 distinct CDR3 sequences, approximately 46% of them appearing once. This clonotype was sampled from a human donor in good health, serving as a control. The sequenced material came from sorted CD4+, CD8+, or CD8+CD57+ T cells (not recorded which) from PBMCs. The chain carries TRBV27 and TRBJ1-2; no firm D call. Here the CDR3 reads CASSSAGGPYANYGYTF. The CDR3 coding sequence is TGTGCCAGCAGTTCCGCCGGCGGACCGTACGCTAACTATGGCTACACCTTC.